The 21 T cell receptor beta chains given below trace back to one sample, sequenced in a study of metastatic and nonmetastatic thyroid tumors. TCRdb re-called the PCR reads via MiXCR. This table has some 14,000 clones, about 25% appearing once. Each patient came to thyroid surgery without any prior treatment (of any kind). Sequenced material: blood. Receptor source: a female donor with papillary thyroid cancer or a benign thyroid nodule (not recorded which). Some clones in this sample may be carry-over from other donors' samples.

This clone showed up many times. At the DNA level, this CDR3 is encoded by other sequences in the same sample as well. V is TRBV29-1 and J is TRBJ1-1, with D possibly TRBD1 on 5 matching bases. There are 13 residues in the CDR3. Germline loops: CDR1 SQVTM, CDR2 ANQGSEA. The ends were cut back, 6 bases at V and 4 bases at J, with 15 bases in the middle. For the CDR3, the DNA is TGCAGCGTAGACAGCTCTCAAGGCACTGAAGCTTTCTTT. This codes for CSVDSSQGTEAFF.

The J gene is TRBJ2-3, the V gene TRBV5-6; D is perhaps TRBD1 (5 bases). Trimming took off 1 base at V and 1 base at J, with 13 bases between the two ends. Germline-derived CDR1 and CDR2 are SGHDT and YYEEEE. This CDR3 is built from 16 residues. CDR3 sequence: CASSLCGGAGTDTQYF. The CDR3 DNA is TGTGCCAGCAGCTTGTGTGGTGGGGCGGGCACAGATACGCAGTATTTT.

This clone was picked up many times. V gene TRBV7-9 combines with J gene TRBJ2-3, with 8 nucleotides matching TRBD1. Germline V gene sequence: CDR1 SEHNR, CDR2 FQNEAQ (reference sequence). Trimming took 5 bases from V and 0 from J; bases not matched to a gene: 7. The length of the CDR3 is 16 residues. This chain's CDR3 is CASSPDRGESTDTQYF. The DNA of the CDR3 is TGTGCCAGCAGCCCTGACAGGGGTGAGAGCACAGATACGCAGTATTTT.

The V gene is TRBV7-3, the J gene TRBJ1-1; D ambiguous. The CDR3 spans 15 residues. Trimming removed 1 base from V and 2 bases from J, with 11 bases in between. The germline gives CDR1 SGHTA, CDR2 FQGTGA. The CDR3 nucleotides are TGTGCCAGCAGCTTAATCGGCGGCATAAACACTGAAGCTTTCTTT. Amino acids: CASSLIGGINTEAFF.

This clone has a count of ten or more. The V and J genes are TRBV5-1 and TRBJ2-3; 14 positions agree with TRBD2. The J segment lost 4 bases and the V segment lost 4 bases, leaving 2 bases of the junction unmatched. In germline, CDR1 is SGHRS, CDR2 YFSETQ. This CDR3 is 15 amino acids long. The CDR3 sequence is CASSPTSGGADTQYF. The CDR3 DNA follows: TGCGCCAGCAGCCCGACTAGCGGGGGGGCAGATACGCAGTATTTT.

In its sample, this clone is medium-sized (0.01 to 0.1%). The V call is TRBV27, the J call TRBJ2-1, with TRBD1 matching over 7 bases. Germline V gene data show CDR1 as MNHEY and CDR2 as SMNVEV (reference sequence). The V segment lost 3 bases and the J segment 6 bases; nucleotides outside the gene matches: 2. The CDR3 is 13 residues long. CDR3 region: CASSFTGVNEQFF. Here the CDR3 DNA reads TGTGCCAGCAGTTTTACAGGGGTCAATGAGCAGTTCTTC.

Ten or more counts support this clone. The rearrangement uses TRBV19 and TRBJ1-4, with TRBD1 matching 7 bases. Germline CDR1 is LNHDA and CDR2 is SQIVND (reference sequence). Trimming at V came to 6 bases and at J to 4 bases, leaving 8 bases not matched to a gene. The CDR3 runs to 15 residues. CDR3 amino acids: CASSLQGWGNEKLFF. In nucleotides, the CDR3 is TGTGCCAGTAGCCTACAGGGGTGGGGTAATGAAAAACTGTTTTTT. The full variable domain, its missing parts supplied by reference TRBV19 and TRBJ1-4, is DGGITQSPKYLFRKEGQNVTLSCEQNLNHDAMYWYRQDPGQGLRLIYYSQIVNDFQKGDIAEGYSVSREKKESFPLTVTSAQKNPTAFYLCASSLQGWGNEKLFFGSGTQLSVL.

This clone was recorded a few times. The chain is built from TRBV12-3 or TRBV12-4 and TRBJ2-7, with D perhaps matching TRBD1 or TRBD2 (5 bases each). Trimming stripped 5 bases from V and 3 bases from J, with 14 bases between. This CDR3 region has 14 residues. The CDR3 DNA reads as TGTGCCAGCAGTCTCCAGGGCAGCGGCTACGAGCAGTACTTC. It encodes CASSLQGSGYEQYF.

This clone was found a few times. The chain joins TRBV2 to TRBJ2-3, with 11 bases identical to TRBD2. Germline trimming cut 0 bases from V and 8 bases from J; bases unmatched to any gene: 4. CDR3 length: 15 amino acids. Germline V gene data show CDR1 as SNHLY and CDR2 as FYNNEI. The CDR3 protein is CASSEAGLAEVTQYF. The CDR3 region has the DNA TGTGCCAGCAGTGAAGCGGGACTAGCGGAAGTTACGCAGTATTTT.

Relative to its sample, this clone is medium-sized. This CDR3 is CASSGGDSSYEQYF. The CDR3 coding sequence is TGCGCCAGCAGTGGAGGGGACAGCTCCTACGAGCAGTACTTC. The rearrangement joins TRBV10-1 to TRBJ2-7; TRBD1 matches 7 bases. J lost 0 bases, V lost 4 bases, and 3 bases had no gene match. The CDR3 contains 14 residues. Looked up from germline, CDR1 is WNHNN and CDR2 is SYGVQD (reference sequence).

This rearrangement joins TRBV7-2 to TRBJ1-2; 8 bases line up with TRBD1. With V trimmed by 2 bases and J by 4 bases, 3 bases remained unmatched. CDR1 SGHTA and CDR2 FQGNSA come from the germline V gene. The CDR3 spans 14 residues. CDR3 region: CASSLPGQAYGYTF. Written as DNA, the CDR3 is TGTGCCAGCAGCTTACCGGGACAGGCCTATGGCTACACCTTC.

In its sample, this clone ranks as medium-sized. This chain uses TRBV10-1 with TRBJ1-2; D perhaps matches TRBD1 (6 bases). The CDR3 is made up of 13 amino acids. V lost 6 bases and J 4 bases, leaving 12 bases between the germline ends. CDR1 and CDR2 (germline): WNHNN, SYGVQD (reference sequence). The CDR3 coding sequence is TGCGCCAGCAGCAGGGGAATTTCCTATGGCTACACCTTC. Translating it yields CASSRGISYGYTF.

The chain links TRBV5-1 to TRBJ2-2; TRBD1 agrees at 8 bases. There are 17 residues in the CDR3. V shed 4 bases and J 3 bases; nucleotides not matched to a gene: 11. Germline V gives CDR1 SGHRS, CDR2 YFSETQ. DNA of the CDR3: TGCGCCAGCAGCCCCCTAGACAGGGGTCGGTACACCGGGGAGCTGTTTTTT. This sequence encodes CASSPLDRGRYTGELFF.

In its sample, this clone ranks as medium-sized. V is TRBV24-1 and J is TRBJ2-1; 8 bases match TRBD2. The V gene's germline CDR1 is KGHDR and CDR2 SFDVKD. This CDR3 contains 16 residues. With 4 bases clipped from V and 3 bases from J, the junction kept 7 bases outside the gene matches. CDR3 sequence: CATSDPGGKRYNEQFF. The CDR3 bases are TGTGCCACCAGTGACCCGGGGGGGAAGCGCTACAATGAGCAGTTCTTC.

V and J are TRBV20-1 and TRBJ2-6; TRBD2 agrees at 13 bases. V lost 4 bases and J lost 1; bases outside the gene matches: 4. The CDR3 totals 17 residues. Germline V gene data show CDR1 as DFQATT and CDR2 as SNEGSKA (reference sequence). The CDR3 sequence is CSAKGTSGDSGANVLTF. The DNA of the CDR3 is TGCAGTGCTAAGGGGACTAGCGGGGATTCTGGGGCCAACGTCCTGACTTTC.

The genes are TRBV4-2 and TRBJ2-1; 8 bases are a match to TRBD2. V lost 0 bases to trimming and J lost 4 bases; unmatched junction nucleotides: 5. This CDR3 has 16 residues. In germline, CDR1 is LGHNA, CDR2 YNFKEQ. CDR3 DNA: TGTGCCAGCAGCCAAGATGTAGCGGGGCTGTACAATGAGCAGTTCTTC. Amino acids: CASSQDVAGLYNEQFF.

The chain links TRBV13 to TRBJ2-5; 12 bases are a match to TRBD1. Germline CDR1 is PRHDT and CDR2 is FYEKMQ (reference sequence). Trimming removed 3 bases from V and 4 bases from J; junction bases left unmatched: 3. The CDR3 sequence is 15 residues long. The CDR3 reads CASSLGQGAGETQYF. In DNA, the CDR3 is TGTGCCAGCAGCTTGGGACAGGGGGCAGGAGAGACCCAGTACTTC.

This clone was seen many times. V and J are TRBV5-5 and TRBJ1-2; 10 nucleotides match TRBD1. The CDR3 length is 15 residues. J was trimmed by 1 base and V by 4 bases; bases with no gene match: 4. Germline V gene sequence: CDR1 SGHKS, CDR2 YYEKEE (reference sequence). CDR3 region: CASSPWDRGNYGYTF. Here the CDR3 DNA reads TGTGCCAGCAGCCCCTGGGACAGGGGTAACTATGGCTACACCTTC.

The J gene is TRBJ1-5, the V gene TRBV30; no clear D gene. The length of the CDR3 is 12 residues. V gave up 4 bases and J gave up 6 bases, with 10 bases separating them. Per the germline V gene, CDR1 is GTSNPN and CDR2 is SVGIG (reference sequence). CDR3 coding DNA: TGTGCCTGGAATAGTGTCGGTCAGCCCCAGCATTTT. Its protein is CAWNSVGQPQHF.

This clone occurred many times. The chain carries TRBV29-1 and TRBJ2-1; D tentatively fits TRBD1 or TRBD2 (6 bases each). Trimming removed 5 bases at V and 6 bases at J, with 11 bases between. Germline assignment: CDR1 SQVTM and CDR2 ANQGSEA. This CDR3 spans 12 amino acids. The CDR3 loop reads CSVHREANEQFF. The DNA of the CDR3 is TGCAGCGTTCACAGGGAGGCCAATGAGCAGTTCTTC.

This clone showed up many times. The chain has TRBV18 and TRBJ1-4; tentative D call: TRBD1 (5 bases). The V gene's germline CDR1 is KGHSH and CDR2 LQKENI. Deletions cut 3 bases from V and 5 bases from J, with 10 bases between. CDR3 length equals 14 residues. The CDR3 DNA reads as TGTGCCAGCTCACCCGGGACGGGGAATGAAAAACTGTTTTTT. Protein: CASSPGTGNEKLFF.